Sequencing of this T cell receptor beta chain was carried out in a study of T cell changes during pregnancy in multiple sclerosis. On this clone: Other nucleotide sequences from this sample produce the same CDR3.

TCRdb's table, derived via immunoSEQ multiplex PCR, lists solely in-frame clones and lacks some. This table holds 100,000 to 140,000 clones, roughly 90% found once. V lost 9 bases to trimming and J lost 11 bases; unmatched junction nucleotides: 15. The CDR3 totals 13 residues. CDR1 and CDR2 from the germline V gene are MGHDK and SYGVNS. The specimen was peripheral blood, collected in the third trimester of pregnancy. The rearrangement joins TRBV25-1 to TRBJ1-1; TRBD1 matches 7 bases. This TCR derives from a female donor in good health, enrolled as a control in a pregnancy study. CDR3 sequence (DNA): TGTGCCAGTGGGGACAGAGGGATAGGAAGGGCTTTCTTT. It codes for CASGDRGIGRAFF. Full variable domain (outside the CDR3, taken from reference TRBV25-1 and TRBJ1-1): EADIYQTPRYLVIGTGKKITLECSQTMGHDKMYWYQQDPGMELHLIHYSYGVNSTEKGDLSSESTVSRIRTEHFPLTLESARPSHTSQYLCASGDRGIGRAFFGQGTRLTVV.